This T cell receptor (beta chain) stems from a study of blood T cell repertoires in COVID-19. Study at large: Acute and convalescent COVID-19 specimens originated in the United States, Italy and Spain. T cells, B-cell-depleted T cells, or PBMCs provided the cDNA or gDNA that served as material.

Authors' analysis steps: Amplification with reference gene primers provided the estimates of nucleated cell counts. The assay was immunoSEQ multiplex PCR, and TCRdb's table has in-frame clones only and misses some. Clone size and the V and J calls come from that table; the DNA yielded D and trimming. In the table there are 100,000 to 150,000 clones, about 89% of which are singletons. Sequencing input: peripheral blood. This receptor was taken from a woman aged 65 to 85 with acute or convalescent COVID-19.

The CDR3 nucleotides read TGTGCCAGCAGCTTGGGCTGGACAGGGTTAGTCGGGGAGCTGTTTTTT. Protein: CASSLGWTGLVGELFF. This sequence joins TRBV11-2 and TRBJ2-2; the match to TRBD1 covers 8 bases. The V gene end was trimmed by 3 bases and the J gene end by 7 bases; junction bases not matched to a gene: 10. The CDR3 totals 16 residues. The V gene's germline CDR1 is SGHAT and CDR2 FQNNGV.